Each of the 30 T cell receptor beta chains below was sequenced from the same sample in a study of blood T cell repertoires in COVID-19. Here immunoSEQ multiplex PCR was the method, and the copy in TCRdb shows in-frame clones only, minus some. The sample lists about 150,000 clones, around 90% occurring once. The sample comprised peripheral blood. The receptors were gathered from a woman of 80 years or more with COVID-19, enrolled during active disease.

The chain recombines TRBV5-1 with TRBJ2-2; D perhaps matches TRBD2 (6 bases). This CDR3 is 13 amino acids long. V gave up 3 bases and J gave up 7 bases, with 10 bases separating them. CDR1 is SGHRS and CDR2 is YFSETQ in the germline V gene. This chain's CDR3 is CASSSREVGELFF. CDR3 DNA: TGCGCCAGCAGCTCCAGGGAGGTCGGGGAGCTGTTTTTT.

The chain uses TRBV7-9 and TRBJ2-7, with 8 bases matching TRBD2. The CDR3 extends over 14 amino acids. With V trimmed by 6 bases and J by 3 bases, 7 bases remained unmatched. Germline V lookup: CDR1 SEHNR, CDR2 FQNEAQ (reference sequence). CDR3 sequence: CASSSGTKHYEQYF. CDR3 DNA: TGTGCCAGCAGTAGCGGGACTAAGCACTACGAGCAGTACTTC.

The CDR3 DNA sequence: TGTGCCAGCAGTCGGGACAGGGAGACCCAGTACTTC. Its translation: CASSRDRETQYF. This chain uses TRBV6-5 with TRBJ2-5; TRBD1 aligns across 8 bases. Germline assignment: CDR1 MNHEY and CDR2 SVGAGI. After removal of 5 bases from V and 5 bases from J, the junction contained 1 base not matched to a gene. The CDR3 contains 12 residues.

This rearrangement joins TRBV19 to TRBJ2-4; 15 nucleotides line up with TRBD2. J gave up 1 base and V 4 bases, and 5 bases lay outside the gene matches. There are 18 residues in the CDR3. Germline lookup yields CDR1 LNHDA and CDR2 SQIVND (reference sequence). The CDR3: CASSSGTSGRPAKNIQYF. CDR3 DNA: TGTGCCAGTAGTAGCGGGACTAGCGGGAGGCCCGCCAAAAACATTCAGTACTTC.

This sequence joins TRBV19 and TRBJ1-2; 8 bases fit TRBD1. This CDR3 has 15 residues. J lost 4 bases, V lost 5 bases, and 9 bases had no gene match. CDR1 LNHDA and CDR2 SQIVND come from the germline V gene (reference sequence). The CDR3 nucleotides read TGTGCCAGTAGTCCCGGGACAGGAAGATTCTATGGCTACACCTTC. It yields the protein CASSPGTGRFYGYTF.

The chain has TRBV7-2 and TRBJ2-7, with 10 bases matching TRBD2. The CDR3 runs to 15 residues. Germline V CDR1 and CDR2: SGHTA, FQGNSA. V was clipped by 4 bases and J by 3 bases; unmatched bases: 6. The DNA for the CDR3 is TGTGCCAGCAGCTCCGGGACTAGCGAGCGCTACGAGCAGTACTTC. This gives the protein CASSSGTSERYEQYF.

This clone was seen more than once but under ten times. The chain is built from TRBV27 and TRBJ2-1; 11 positions match TRBD2. The J segment lost 5 bases and the V segment lost 6 bases, leaving 3 bases of the junction unmatched. This CDR3 contains 14 residues. Germline V gene sequence: CDR1 MNHEY, CDR2 SMNVEV (reference sequence). CDR3 in DNA: TGTGCCAGCAGGGCGGGACTAGCGGACAATGAGCAGTTCTTC. Protein product: CASRAGLADNEQFF.

V and J are TRBV7-9 and TRBJ2-1; no firm D call. Looked up from germline, CDR1 is SEHNR and CDR2 is FQNEAQ (reference sequence). There are 12 residues in the CDR3. V was cut by 1 base and J by 10 bases, with 8 bases left in between. This CDR3 is CASSLVSLEQFF. The CDR3 nucleotides are TGTGCCAGCAGCTTAGTCTCCTTAGAGCAGTTCTTC.

This clone has just one count. This CDR3 is CASSFLGTSGIYEQYF. The CDR3 nucleotides read TGTGCCAGCAGTTTCCTTGGGACTAGCGGGATCTACGAGCAGTACTTC. V gene TRBV28 combines with J gene TRBJ2-7; TRBD2 agrees at 13 bases. The CDR3 extends over 16 amino acids. Germline CDR1 reads MDHEN; CDR2 reads SYDVKM. V was clipped by 3 bases and J by 3 bases; unmatched bases: 5. The full variable domain, rest sourced from reference TRBV28 and TRBJ2-7, is DVKVTQSSRYLVKRTGEKVFLECVQDMDHENMFWYRQDPGLGLRLIYFSYDVKMKEKGDIPEGYSVSREKKERFSLILESASTNQTSMYLCASSFLGTSGIYEQYFGPGTRLTVT.

J is TRBJ2-5 and V is TRBV10-3; a weak D match, TRBD2 (5 bases). This CDR3 contains 12 residues. The germline CDR1 and CDR2 sequences are ENHRY and SYGVKD. Trimming removed 6 bases at V and 4 bases at J, with 9 bases between. CDR3 region: CAIRGDRETQYF. In DNA, the CDR3 is TGTGCCATCAGGGGAGATCGAGAGACCCAGTACTTC.

The chain links TRBV3-1 (or the pseudogene TRBV3-2) to TRBJ2-7; possible D gene TRBD2, 7 bases. CDR3 length equals 20 residues. CDR1 and CDR2 from the germline V gene are LGHDT and YNNKEL (reference sequence). V gave up 0 bases and J gave up 0 bases, with 24 bases separating them. The chain's CDR3 is CASSQDTGLAVNLSSYEQYF. The CDR3 bases are TGTGCCAGCAGCCAAGACACAGGGCTAGCGGTTAATCTCAGCTCCTACGAGCAGTACTTC.

V gene TRBV19 combines with J gene TRBJ1-4; D gene uncertain. CDR1 and CDR2 (germline): LNHDA, SQIVND (reference sequence). The CDR3 is 13 amino acids. V lost 7 bases to trimming and J lost 5 bases, with 11 bases between them. CDR3 sequence (DNA): TGTGCCAGTACCCCCGGCGGGAATGAAAAACTGTTTTTT. The encoded protein is CASTPGGNEKLFF.

The chain carries TRBV15 and TRBJ2-2, with TRBD2 matching 9 bases. With 0 bases clipped from V and 5 bases from J, the junction kept 7 bases outside the gene matches. Germline V gene lookup returns CDR1 LNHNV and CDR2 YYDKDF (reference sequence). The CDR3 extends over 17 amino acids. The CDR3 bases are TGTGCCACCAGCAGAGAACGCGGGAGGGCCTTAACCGGGGAGCTGTTTTTT. Translation: CATSRERGRALTGELFF. Supplemented by reference TRBV15 and TRBJ2-2, the full variable domain reads DAMVIQNPRYQVTQFGKPVTLSCSQTLNHNVMYWYQQKSSQAPKLLFHYYDKDFNNEADTPDNFQSRRPNTSFCFLDIRSPGLGDTAMYLCATSRERGRALTGELFFGEGSRLTVL.

The rearrangement joins TRBV4-1 to TRBJ2-5, with 8 nucleotides matching TRBD2. V shed 6 bases and J 2 bases; nucleotides not matched to a gene: 8. The germline CDR1 and CDR2 sequences are MGHRA and YSYEKL. This CDR3 spans 15 amino acids. Here the CDR3 reads CASRPSGGGQETQYF. The DNA for the CDR3 is TGCGCCAGCAGACCCTCGGGGGGGGGTCAAGAGACCCAGTACTTC.

The chain's CDR3 is CASSLGDTDYNEQFF. The CDR3 DNA follows: TGTGCCAGCAGCTTGGGGGACACAGATTACAATGAGCAGTTCTTC. The V call is TRBV5-5, the J call TRBJ2-1, with TRBD1 as a possible D gene (6 bases). V was pared by 0 bases and J by 4 bases, with 11 bases between. Germline V gives CDR1 SGHKS, CDR2 YYEKEE (reference sequence). This CDR3 spans 15 amino acids.

The CDR3 bases are TGTGCCAGCAGCTTAGTCGCATCCAGGGGGTTAGCTTTCTTT. It encodes CASSLVASRGLAFF. This chain links TRBV7-9 with TRBJ1-1; TRBD1 aligns across 7 bases. From germline, CDR1 is SEHNR and CDR2 FQNEAQ (reference sequence). The CDR3 runs 14 residues. Losses at the gene ends were 1 base for V and 10 bases for J; bases not matched to a gene: 9.

CDR3 sequence reads: CASSLTAMNTEAFF. For the CDR3, the DNA is TGTGCCAGCAGTTTGACAGCTATGAACACTGAAGCTTTCTTT. The gene calls are TRBV27 and TRBJ1-1; D might be TRBD1 (5 bases). This CDR3 has 14 amino acids. V lost 3 bases and J lost 0, with 8 bases in between. Germline V gene sequence: CDR1 MNHEY, CDR2 SMNVEV (reference sequence).

The chain employs TRBV18 and TRBJ2-3; D may be TRBD1 (6 bases). Looked up from germline, CDR1 is KGHSH and CDR2 is LQKENI. Trimming removed 6 bases from V and 3 bases from J, with 16 bases in between. The CDR3 length is 15 residues. The CDR3 reads CASSRSTGRTDTQYF. CDR3 DNA: TGTGCCAGCTCGAGAAGTACAGGGAGAACAGATACGCAGTATTTT.

V usage is TRBV27 and J usage is TRBJ1-6; possibly TRBD1 for D (5 bases). Germline loops: CDR1 MNHEY, CDR2 SMNVEV (reference sequence). The CDR3 is made up of 18 amino acids. Trimming shortened V by 5 bases and J by 0 bases, and 17 bases separated the two germline ends. CDR3 region: CASSTEVGRDSYNSPLHF. The CDR3 DNA sequence: TGTGCCAGCAGTACAGAGGTCGGCAGGGACTCCTATAATTCACCCCTCCACTTT.

Only a few counts were recorded for this clone. CDR3 bases: TGTGCCAGCAGTGCCTCGATGAGGGGGGGAGGGTACGAGCAGTACTTC. Translation: CASSASMRGGGYEQYF. This chain joins TRBV6-1 and TRBJ2-7, with a tentative D call TRBD2 (7 bases). V shed 4 bases and J shed 4 bases, with 20 bases lying between them. The germline V gene encodes CDR1 MNHNS and CDR2 SASEGT. The CDR3 sequence is 16 residues long.

This chain links TRBV10-2 with TRBJ2-7; 10 nucleotides match TRBD2. From germline, CDR1 is WSHSY and CDR2 SAAADI. Losses at the gene ends were 2 bases for V and 3 bases for J; bases not matched to a gene: 16. CDR3 length equals 19 residues. The CDR3 sequence: CASSEILAGSSGPLYEQYF. The CDR3 DNA is TGCGCCAGCAGTGAGATACTAGCGGGAAGTTCTGGACCCCTCTACGAGCAGTACTTC.

CDR3 amino acids: CASNDRVEGYTF. The CDR3 DNA reads as TGTGCCAGTAATGACAGGGTGGAAGGCTACACCTTC. This chain uses TRBV19 with TRBJ1-2, with 7 bases matching TRBD1. V shed 7 bases and J 8 bases; nucleotides not matched to a gene: 7. Germline loops: CDR1 LNHDA, CDR2 SQIVND (reference sequence). The CDR3 is 12 amino acids.

The J gene is TRBJ2-7, the V gene TRBV28; D is uncertain. CDR1 is MDHEN and CDR2 is SYDVKM in the germline V gene. The CDR3 consists of 12 residues. Trimming cost V 5 bases and J 2 bases, with 7 bases left between them. DNA for the CDR3: TGTGCCAGCAGTGGCCGTCCCTACGAGCAGTACTTC. Translation gives CASSGRPYEQYF.

The gene calls are TRBV6-5 and TRBJ1-5; 8 nucleotides align to TRBD1. The CDR3 has 15 amino acids. From germline, CDR1 is MNHEY and CDR2 SVGAGI. The J segment lost 5 bases and the V segment lost 8 bases, leaving 11 bases of the junction unmatched. The CDR3, as DNA: TGTGCCAGCGGCCCAGGACAGGGAGGGGATCAGCCCCAGCATTTT. Amino acid sequence: CASGPGQGGDQPQHF.

J is TRBJ1-2 and V is TRBV12-3 or TRBV12-4; unclear D gene. The CDR3 covers 13 residues. The germline V and J ends were trimmed by 10 bases and 2 bases, with 14 bases remaining between them. The CDR3 loop reads CATLLRGNYGYTF. For the CDR3, the DNA is TGTGCCACCCTATTACGGGGAAACTATGGCTACACCTTC.

CDR3 loop: CASSPSAPGLAGVHEQYF. CDR3 nucleotide sequence: TGTGCCAGTAGCCCCAGCGCCCCGGGACTAGCGGGAGTACACGAGCAGTACTTC. The rearrangement links TRBV19 to TRBJ2-7, with TRBD2 matching over 14 bases. The V segment lost 6 bases and the J segment 5 bases; nucleotides outside the gene matches: 15. CDR3 length equals 18 residues. Germline CDR1 is LNHDA and CDR2 is SQIVND (reference sequence).

V is TRBV5-8 and J is TRBJ2-1; a weak D match, TRBD1 (6 bases). CDR1 is SGHTS, CDR2 YDEGEE, per germline. Trimming removed 5 bases at V and 6 bases at J, with 12 bases between. The CDR3 consists of 13 residues. The chain's CDR3 is CASSLNRANEQFF. CDR3 DNA: TGTGCCAGCAGTCTTAACAGGGCCAATGAGCAGTTCTTC. Complete variable domain (other parts from reference TRBV5-8 and TRBJ2-1): EAGVTQSPTHLIKTRGQQATLRCSPISGHTSVYWYQQALGLGLQFLLWYDEGEERNRGNFPPRFSGRQFPNYSSELNVNALELEDSALYLCASSLNRANEQFFGPGTRLTVL.

V usage is TRBV1 and J usage is TRBJ1-1. TRBV1 is listed as a pseudogene. The CDR3 loop spans 15 amino acids. CDR3 in DNA: TGCACCAGCAGACTACACGGGGGAGAGGCCACTGAAGCTTTCTTT. It yields the protein CTSRLHGGEATEAFF.

V usage is TRBV6-5 and J usage is TRBJ1-1; 9 positions agree with TRBD1. The trim removed 6 bases at V and 9 bases at J, leaving 5 bases unmatched. Germline lookup yields CDR1 MNHEY and CDR2 SVGAGI. This CDR3 contains 12 residues. This CDR3 reads CASRPGQGKAFF. The DNA for the CDR3 is TGTGCCAGCAGACCCGGACAGGGGAAAGCTTTCTTT.

This clone was picked up a small number of times. The chain has TRBV7-3 and TRBJ2-2; no clear D gene. The CDR3 contains 15 residues. V lost 2 bases and J 0 bases, leaving 7 bases between the germline ends. CDR1 is SGHTA and CDR2 is FQGTGA in the germline V gene. Written as DNA, the CDR3 is TGTGCCAGCAGCTTAGCGGATACGAACACCGGGGAGCTGTTTTTT. Amino acids: CASSLADTNTGELFF.